The source of this TCR beta chain is a study of CD8 T cells in Susac syndrome. With random hexamers, about 0.5 to 1 ug RNA was reverse transcribed. By means of immunoSEQ multiplex PCR, TCR beta CDR3 spanning 54 Vbeta and 13 Jbeta underwent amplification. TCRdb re-called the immunoSEQ multiplex PCR reads through MiXCR, storing one row per CDR3 protein. The sample shows approximately 110,000 distinct CDR3 sequences, about 96% of them seen only once. CDR1 is SGHDT, CDR2 YYEEEE, per germline. V lost 0 bases to trimming and J lost 2 bases, with 9 bases between them. The CDR3 is 14 amino acids. In blood CD8+ and CD4+ T cells, TCR beta underwent sequencing.

The rearrangement uses TRBV5-6 and TRBJ2-7; the D is unclear. Sequencing used CD4+ T cells from PBMCs. The clonotype was recovered from a human donor in good health. In DNA form, the CDR3 reads TGTGCCAGCAGCTTGGCGACAAAACCCTACGAGCAGTACTTC. Translating gives CASSLATKPYEQYF. Full variable domain (rest looked up from reference TRBV5-6 and TRBJ2-7): DAGVTQSPTHLIKTRGQQVTLRCSPKSGHDTVSWYQQALGQGPQFIFQYYEEEERQRGNFPDRFSGHQFPNYSSELNVNALLLGDSALYLCASSLATKPYEQYFGPGTRLTVT.